This entry features one T cell receptor beta chain sequence. Antigen unknown. TCRdb re-called the 5' RACE reads and shows each CDR3 protein once, DNA omitted. The sample data list 150,000 or so distinct CDR3 sequences. This specimen comes from a study of T cells expressing NK-cell markers. In the study overall: Among eight sequenced donors, seven carried HCMV seropositivity while one was seronegative.

This CDR3 has 13 residues. CDR1 and CDR2 from the germline V gene are DFQATT and SNEGSKA (reference sequence). Study conclusions and caveats: Questions lingered over whether expanded NKG2C+ T cell clones were HCMV-specific.

The clonotype comes from a woman between 18 and 70 years old in good health. V is TRBV20-1 and J is TRBJ2-4; the D gene TCRdb calls, TRBD2, cannot be checked with no DNA. Specimen: blood T cells: a sorted CD56 or NKG2C T cell subset, CD4+ or CD8+ T cells, or bulk PBMC T cells (not recorded which). CDR3 amino acids: CSGAGVAKNIQYF.